This record looks at one TCR beta chain sequence and its context. Distinct nucleotide sequences in the sample also encode this CDR3. Sorting of CD4+ and CD8+ T cells was performed on PBMCs. Deletions cut 0 bases from V and 0 bases from J, with 3 bases between. CDR1 and CDR2 from the germline V gene are SGHRS and YFSETQ. This CDR3 has 13 residues. The data derive from a study of CD8+ T cells in alopecia areata. Following RNA extraction, reverse transcription yielded cDNA that acted as the sequencing template. Using immunoSEQ multiplex PCR, the repertoire was profiled, and TCRdb retains in-frame clones only, with some absent. The sample has some 180,000 clones, roughly 50% seen once.

The clonotype comes from a human donor in good health. The specimen was CD8+ T cells sorted from blood. The chain carries TRBV5-1 and TRBJ1-1; D is unresolved. The CDR3 loop reads CASSLGVNTEAFF. As DNA, the CDR3 is TGCGCCAGCAGCTTGGGAGTGAACACTGAAGCTTTCTTT.